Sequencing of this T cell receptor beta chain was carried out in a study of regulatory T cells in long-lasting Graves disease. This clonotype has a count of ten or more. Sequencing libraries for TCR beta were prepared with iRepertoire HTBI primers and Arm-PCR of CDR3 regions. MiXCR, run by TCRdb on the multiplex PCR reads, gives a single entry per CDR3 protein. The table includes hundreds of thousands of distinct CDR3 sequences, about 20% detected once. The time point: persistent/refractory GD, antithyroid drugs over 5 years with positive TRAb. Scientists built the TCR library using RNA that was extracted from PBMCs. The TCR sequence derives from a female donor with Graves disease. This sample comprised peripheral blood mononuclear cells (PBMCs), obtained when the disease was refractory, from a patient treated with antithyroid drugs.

CDR3 in amino acids: CASSHGTYEQYF. The CDR3 coding sequence is TGTGCCAGCAGCCATGGGACTTACGAGCAGTACTTC. V usage is TRBV14 and J usage is TRBJ2-7, with D maybe TRBD2 (6 bases). The CDR3 extends over 12 amino acids. Germline-derived CDR1 and CDR2 are SGHDN and FVKESK. Trimming pared 3 bases from V and 4 bases from J, leaving 7 bases between.